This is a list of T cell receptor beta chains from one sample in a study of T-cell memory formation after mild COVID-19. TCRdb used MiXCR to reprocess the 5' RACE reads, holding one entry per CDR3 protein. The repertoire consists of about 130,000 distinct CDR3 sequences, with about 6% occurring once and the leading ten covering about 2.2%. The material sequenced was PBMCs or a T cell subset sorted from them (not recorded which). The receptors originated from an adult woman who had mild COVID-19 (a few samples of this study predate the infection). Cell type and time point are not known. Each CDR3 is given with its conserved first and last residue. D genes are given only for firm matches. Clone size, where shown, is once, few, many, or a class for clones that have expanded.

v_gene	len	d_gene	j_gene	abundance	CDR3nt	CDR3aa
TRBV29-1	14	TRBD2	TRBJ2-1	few	TGCAGCGTTGTGGCGGGGGGGCCCTACAATGAGCAGTTCTTC	CSVVAGGPYNEQFF
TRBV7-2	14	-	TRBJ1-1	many	TGTGCCAGCAGCTTAGCGGGCCTGAACACTGAAGCTTTCTTT	CASSLAGLNTEAFF
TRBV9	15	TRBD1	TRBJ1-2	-	TGTGCCAGCAGCGCGGGACAGGGGGCTATCTATGGCTACACCTTC	CASSAGQGAIYGYTF
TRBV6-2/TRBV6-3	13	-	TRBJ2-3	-	TGTGCCAGCAGCCCCGGGGTGCTTCATACGCAGTATTTT	CASSPGVLHTQYF
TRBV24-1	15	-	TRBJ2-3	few	TGTGCCACCAGTTCGAGTCTAGCGTCCTCGGATACGCAGTATTTT	CATSSSLASSDTQYF
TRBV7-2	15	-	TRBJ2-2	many	TGTGCCAGCCTCCCCCGGCGGTCGGTCACCGGGGAGCTGTTTTTT	CASLPRRSVTGELFF
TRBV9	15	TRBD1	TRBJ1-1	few	TGTGCCAGCAGCCCCAGGGGGCAAGTGAACACTGAAGCTTTCTTT	CASSPRGQVNTEAFF
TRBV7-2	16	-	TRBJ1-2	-	TGTGCCAGCAGCTTAAGAGGAACACGGGTCGACTATGGCTACACCTTC	CASSLRGTRVDYGYTF
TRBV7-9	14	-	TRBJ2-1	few	TGTGCCAGCTCGGAAGCGGTCTCCTACAATGAGCAGTTCTTC	CASSEAVSYNEQFF
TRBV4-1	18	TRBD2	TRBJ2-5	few	TGCGCCAGCAGCAAAGGAGGACTAGCGGGGGGCCGGCAAGAGACCCAGTACTTC	CASSKGGLAGGRQETQYF
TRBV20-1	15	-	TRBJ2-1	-	TGCAGTACGGCCGGTAGGGGTAATACCTACAATGAGCAGTTCTTC	CSTAGRGNTYNEQFF
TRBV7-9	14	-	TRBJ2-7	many	TGTGCCAGCAGCCGTACACCAGGGGCCTACGAGCAGTACTTC	CASSRTPGAYEQYF
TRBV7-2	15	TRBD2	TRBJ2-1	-	TGTGCCAGCAGCCAAAGACTAGCGGGAGGGCGGGAGCAGTTCTTC	CASSQRLAGGREQFF
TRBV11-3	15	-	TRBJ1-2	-	TGTGCCAGCAGCCAGCGGAGGGAGACCCTCTATGGCTACACCTTC	CASSQRRETLYGYTF
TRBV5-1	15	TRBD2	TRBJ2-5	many	TGCGCCAGCAGCTTGGATCGAGCGGGGGCGGAGACCCAGTACTTC	CASSLDRAGAETQYF
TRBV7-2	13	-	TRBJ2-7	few	TGTGCCAGCAGCTCGGGATTGATATACGAGCAGTACTTC	CASSSGLIYEQYF
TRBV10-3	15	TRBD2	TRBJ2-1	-	TGTGCCATCAGTTCGAGCGGGAGCTCCTACAATGAGCAGTTCTTC	CAISSSGSSYNEQFF
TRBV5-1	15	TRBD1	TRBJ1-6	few	TGCGCCAGCAGCTTGGGGACAGGACGAAATTCACCCCTCCACTTT	CASSLGTGRNSPLHF
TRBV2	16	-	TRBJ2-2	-	TGTGCCAGCAGGGAAGGGGGACGGGGAAACACCGGGGAGCTGTTTTTT	CASREGGRGNTGELFF
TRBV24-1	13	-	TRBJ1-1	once	TGTGCCACCAGTGATTTCGCGGGCACTGAAGCTTTCTTT	CATSDFAGTEAFF
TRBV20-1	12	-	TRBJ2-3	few	TGCAGTGCTAGCCCTGGAACAGATACGCAGTATTTT	CSASPGTDTQYF
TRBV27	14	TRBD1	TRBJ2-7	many	TGTGCCAGCAGTTTAGGACAGGGTTTCAACGAGCAGTACTTC	CASSLGQGFNEQYF
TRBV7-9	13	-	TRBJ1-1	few	TGTGCCAGCAGCTCATCTTATTACACTGAAGCTTTCTTT	CASSSSYYTEAFF
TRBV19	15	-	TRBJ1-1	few	TGTGCCAGTAACCCCTCGTCGGACACTTTTACCCAAGCTTTCTTT	CASNPSSDTFTQAFF
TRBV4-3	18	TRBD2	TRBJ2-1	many	TGCGCCAGCAGCCAGAGGACTAGCGGGACCCCTTACTACAATGAGCAGTTCTTC	CASSQRTSGTPYYNEQFF
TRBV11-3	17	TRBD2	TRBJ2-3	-	TGTGCCAGCAGCCCCTGGACTAGCGGGAGATACACAGATACGCAGTATTTT	CASSPWTSGRYTDTQYF
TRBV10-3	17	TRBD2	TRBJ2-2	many	TGTGCCATCAAACCGGGACTAGCGGGAATATTGACCGGGGAGCTGTTTTTT	CAIKPGLAGILTGELFF
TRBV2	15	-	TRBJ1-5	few	TGTGCCAGCAGGGAGGAATTCTATAGCAATCAGCCCCAGCATTTT	CASREEFYSNQPQHF
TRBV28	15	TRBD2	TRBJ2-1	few	TGTGCCAGCAGGTCCGGGACTAGCGGGGGGGCTGAGCAGTTCTTC	CASRSGTSGGAEQFF
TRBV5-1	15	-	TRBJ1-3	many	TGCGCCAGCACCGTCGACGGAAGCTCTGGAAACACCATATATTTT	CASTVDGSSGNTIYF
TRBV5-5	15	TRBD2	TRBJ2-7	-	TGTGCCAGCAGGCTGCAACTAGCGGTATCCTACGAGCAGTACTTC	CASRLQLAVSYEQYF
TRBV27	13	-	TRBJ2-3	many	TGTGCCAGCAAGACTAGGGGCACAGATACGCAGTATTTT	CASKTRGTDTQYF
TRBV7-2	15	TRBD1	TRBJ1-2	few	TGTGCCAGCAGCCCGTCTACAGGGGATAAGGGAGGCTACACCTTC	CASSPSTGDKGGYTF
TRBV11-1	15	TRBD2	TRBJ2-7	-	TGTGCCAGCAGCCCTCTGGGACTAGCGTTCTACGAGCAGTACTTC	CASSPLGLAFYEQYF
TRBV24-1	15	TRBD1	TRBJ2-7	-	TGTGCCACCAGTGATCCCCGGACAGGGGGCTACGAGCAGTACTTC	CATSDPRTGGYEQYF
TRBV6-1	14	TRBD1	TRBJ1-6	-	TGTGCCAGCAGTCAGGGGGTCTATAATTCACCCCTCCACTTT	CASSQGVYNSPLHF
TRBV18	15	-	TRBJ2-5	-	TGTGCCAGCTCACCGACGTACCCCGGCGGAGAGACCCAGTACTTC	CASSPTYPGGETQYF
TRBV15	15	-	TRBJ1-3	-	TGTGCCACCAGCAGAGATCGTACCTCTGGAAACACCATATATTTT	CATSRDRTSGNTIYF
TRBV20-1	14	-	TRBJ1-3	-	TGCAGTGTCTCGGGGCTTGGGTCTGGAAACACCATATATTTT	CSVSGLGSGNTIYF
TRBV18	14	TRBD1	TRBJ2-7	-	TGTGCCAGCTCACGAGGGACAGGGTATCGCGAGCAGTACTTC	CASSRGTGYREQYF
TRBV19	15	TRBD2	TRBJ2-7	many	TGTGCCAGTAGTATCCGTGGCGGGAGGGTTTACGAGCAGTACTTC	CASSIRGGRVYEQYF
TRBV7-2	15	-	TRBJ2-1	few	TGTGCCAGCAGCTTAGTCGACCTCCGGGGGAATGAGCAGTTCTTC	CASSLVDLRGNEQFF
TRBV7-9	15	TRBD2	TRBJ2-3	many	TGTGCCAGCAGCTCGACGATAGCGGGACGAGATACGCAGTATTTT	CASSSTIAGRDTQYF
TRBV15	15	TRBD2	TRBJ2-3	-	TGTGCCACCGGGACTTGGGGGGGATCCACAGATACGCAGTATTTT	CATGTWGGSTDTQYF
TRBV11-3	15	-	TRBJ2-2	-	TGTGCCAGCAGATTCGTAGATGCGAACACCGGGGAGCTGTTTTTT	CASRFVDANTGELFF
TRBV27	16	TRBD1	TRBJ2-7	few	TGTGCCAGCAGTAGGGACGGGACAGGGGGCTTTTACGAGCAGTACTTC	CASSRDGTGGFYEQYF
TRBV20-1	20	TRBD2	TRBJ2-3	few	TGCAGTGCTAGAGATCCCCTCGCTAGCGGGGGCCTTTCTAGCACAGATACGCAGTATTTT	CSARDPLASGGLSSTDTQYF
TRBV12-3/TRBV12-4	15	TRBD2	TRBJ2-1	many	TGTGCCAGCAGGGGGACTAGCGGATCCTACAATGAGCAGTTCTTC	CASRGTSGSYNEQFF
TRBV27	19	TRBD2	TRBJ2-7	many	TGTGCCAGCAGTTCGAACGGACTAGCGGGTAAGGTTAACGTCTACGAGCAGTACTTC	CASSSNGLAGKVNVYEQYF
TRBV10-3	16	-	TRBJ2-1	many	TGTGCCATCAGTGTCGGGGACAGAGTCGGGGGCAATGAGCAGTTCTTC	CAISVGDRVGGNEQFF
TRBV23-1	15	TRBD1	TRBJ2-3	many	TGCGCCAGCAGTCGTAACAGGGGCCGGGGAGATACGCAGTATTTT	CASSRNRGRGDTQYF
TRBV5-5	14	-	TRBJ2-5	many	TGTGCCAGCACCGTGGGCAGAAGCCAAGAGACCCAGTACTTC	CASTVGRSQETQYF
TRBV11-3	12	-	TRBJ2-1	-	TGTGCCAGCAGCTATCAACGTGGGGGGCAGTTCTTC	CASSYQRGGQFF